This T cell receptor (beta chain) was sequenced during a study of blood T cell repertoires in COVID-19. Overall study context: Samples taken during acute and convalescent COVID-19 were collected in the United States, Italy and Spain. PBMCs, B-cell-depleted T cells, or T cells provided the cDNA or gDNA that made up the material.

Trimming took off 4 bases at V and 3 bases at J, with 19 bases between the two ends. Per the germline V gene, CDR1 is SEHNR and CDR2 is FQNEAQ (reference sequence). The CDR3 length is 16 residues. In the original processing: Counts of nucleated cells, estimated from reference gene primer amplification, were obtained. Produced via immunoSEQ multiplex PCR; TCRdb's table is partial and in-frame only. That table is the source of V, J and clone size, and D and trimming were worked out from the DNA. The sample yields under 55,000 clones, roughly four fifths seen once. This clonotype was sampled from a human donor in a cohort sampled during active COVID-19. The chain has TRBV7-9 and TRBJ2-7; TRBD2 is a possible D gene (6 bases). The sample was peripheral blood. The CDR3 DNA reads TGTGCCAGCAGCTCCACATTTGGGGGGATTTTCTACGAGCAGTACTTC. This encodes CASSSTFGGIFYEQYF.